This T cell receptor (beta chain) was documented in a study of cytomegalovirus exposure and HLA in healthy donors. Study in general: Findings of an earlier analysis included roughly 110 million unique TCR beta sequences from 170 million or so T cells. General study findings and limits: Presence/absence analyses treated sequencing depth as roughly uniform across donors. A link between a missense DCLRE1C variant and TCR beta V- and J-gene trimming emerged from a later analysis.

Concerning this clone: The antigen is undetermined.

At collection, donors were nominally healthy, but unrecorded immune exposures were probable. PCR amplification relied on 60 Vbeta primers (plus 13 Jbeta primers). TCRdb's copy holds only in-frame clones and misses some; the assay was immunoSEQ multiplex PCR. The data hold some 99,000 clones, with under 75% observed a single time. The CDR3 spans 13 residues. Germline-derived CDR1 and CDR2 are SEHNR and FQNEAQ (reference sequence). Germline trimming cut 6 bases from V and 3 bases from J; bases unmatched to any gene: 3. Sample: PBMCs. The rearrangement links TRBV7-9 to TRBJ2-7; 9 nucleotides match TRBD2. This sequence originates from a female donor in good health and CMV-seronegative. CDR3 residues: CASSQTSGYEQYF. CDR3 coding DNA: TGTGCCAGCAGTCAGACTAGCGGCTACGAGCAGTACTTC.